These T cell receptor beta chains were read from a single sample in a study of blood T cell repertoires in COVID-19. Using immunoSEQ multiplex PCR, the repertoire was profiled, and TCRdb retains in-frame clones only, with some absent. The table shows 350,000 to 400,000 clones, with roughly 90% occurring only once. The specimen sequenced was PBMCs or T cells enriched from blood (not recorded which). The receptors stem from a woman in her thirties or forties who had been exposed to COVID-19. CDR3s include the opening cysteine and the closing phenylalanine or tryptophan. A D gene is named only where the DNA matches it firmly. The size entry is marked missing in some rows and otherwise reads once, few, many or a size class.

J | D | size | V | DNA | CDR3
TRBJ1-5 | - | - | TRBV30 | TGTGCCGGGAGGTGGGCAGGGGGCAATCAGCCCCAGCATTTT | CAGRWAGGNQPQHF
TRBJ2-1 | TRBD1 | - | TRBV19 | TGTGCCAGTAGGCTGGACAGGAGCTCCTACAATGAGCAGTTCTTC | CASRLDRSSYNEQFF
TRBJ2-5 | TRBD1 | once | TRBV5-1 | TGCGCCAGCAGCCGCGGGTTCGGGACAGGGAACGTAAAGAGTCAAGAGACCCAGTACTTC | CASSRGFGTGNVKSQETQYF
TRBJ2-1 | TRBD2 | - | TRBV27 | TGTGCCAGCAGAGTAGGGACTATGCAGTTCTTC | CASRVGTMQFF
TRBJ2-5 | - | - | TRBV3-1/TRBV3-2 | TGTGCCAGCAGCCAAAAGTTAGTCGGACAGCCCCAGTACTTC | CASSQKLVGQPQYF
TRBJ1-6 | - | - | TRBV18 | TGTGCCAGCTCACCAGGTGCAGGAAATTCACCCCTCCACTTT | CASSPGAGNSPLHF
TRBJ1-5 | - | - | TRBV14 | TGTGCCAGCAGCCGAGTTCTCGTTTGGAATCAGCCCCAGCATTTT | CASSRVLVWNQPQHF
TRBJ1-5 | - | - | TRBV6-2/TRBV6-3 | TGTGCCAGCAGTTACTCGGTGTGGGGGCGGGGGAGCAATCAGCCCCAGCATTTT | CASSYSVWGRGSNQPQHF
TRBJ2-6 | - | few | TRBV7-6 | TGTGCCAGCAGCTTGCGGGCCGGGGCCAACGTCCTGACTTTC | CASSLRAGANVLTF
TRBJ2-3 | TRBD2 | - | TRBV5-1 | TGCGCCAGCAGCAAATATTCCGCGGGACTAGCGGGATCGGGCCAGATGAGCACAGATACGCAGTATTTT | CASSKYSAGLAGSGQMSTDTQYF
TRBJ1-2 | TRBD1 | once | TRBV6-1 | TGTGCCAGCAGTGCCCCCGGGACAGGATTTAACTATGGCTACACCTTC | CASSAPGTGFNYGYTF
TRBJ1-5 | TRBD1 | once | TRBV19 | TGTGCCAGTAGTAGGGGGGACAGGCTTTATCAGCCCCAGCATTTT | CASSRGDRLYQPQHF
TRBJ1-2 | TRBD1 | once | TRBV18 | TGTGCCAGCTCACCCCTCGGGACAGGGCTTTTACAGGGCTACACCTTC | CASSPLGTGLLQGYTF
TRBJ1-5 | TRBD1 | - | TRBV5-6 | TGTGCCAGCAGCCTAAGAACCGGGACAGGGTCTAATCAGCCCCAGCATTTT | CASSLRTGTGSNQPQHF
TRBJ1-3 | - | - | TRBV19 | TGTGCCAGTAGTATTGGAGTACGCTCTGGAAACACCATATATTTT | CASSIGVRSGNTIYF
TRBJ1-1 | TRBD1 | - | TRBV29-1 | TGCAGCGTGTCACGGACAGGGAACACTGAAGCTTTCTTT | CSVSRTGNTEAFF
TRBJ1-1 | - | - | TRBV30 | TGTGCCTGGAGGTCGGGAGGAAACACTGAAGCTTTCTTT | CAWRSGGNTEAFF
TRBJ2-3 | - | - | TRBV24-1 | TGTGCCACCAGTGCTAGCACAGATACGCAGTATTTT | CATSASTDTQYF
TRBJ1-2 | TRBD1 | once | TRBV7-9 | TGTGCCAGCTCCGGGACAGGGTTCTATGGCTACACCTTC | CASSGTGFYGYTF
TRBJ2-7 | - | few | TRBV7-9 | TGTGCCAGTGTAGGGCAGGGTTTAACCTACGAGCAGTACTTC | CASVGQGLTYEQYF
TRBJ1-1 | - | once | TRBV2 | TGTGCCAGCAGTCGAGAGGGGAACACTGAAGCTTTCTTT | CASSREGNTEAFF
TRBJ1-1 | TRBD1 | - | TRBV23-1 | TGCGCCAGCAGTCTTTGGGGACAGGGGGCGATAGGGCATGGGAACACTGAAGCTTTCTTT | CASSLWGQGAIGHGNTEAFF
TRBJ1-2 | TRBD1 | - | TRBV15 | TGTGCCACCAGCAGAGTCGGGACAGCCTATGGCTACACCTTC | CATSRVGTAYGYTF
TRBJ2-2 | TRBD2 | - | TRBV3-1/TRBV3-2 | TGTGCCAGCAGCCAAGCGGGGGGAGCGAACACCGGGGAGCTGTTTTTT | CASSQAGGANTGELFF
TRBJ2-2 | TRBD2 | - | TRBV9 | TGTGCCAGCAGCCCGCGGGTAGCGGGGGGGTTACTTGGCACCGGGGAGCTGTTTTTT | CASSPRVAGGLLGTGELFF
TRBJ2-7 | TRBD1 | - | TRBV18 | TGTGCCAGCTCGCAGGGGGCGCGGACTCTGTACTTC | CASSQGARTLYF
TRBJ1-1 | TRBD1 | - | TRBV2 | TGTGCCAGCAGTACGGGACAGGGAACTGAAGCTTTCTTT | CASSTGQGTEAFF
TRBJ2-5 | - | - | TRBV18 | TGTGCCAGCTCACCGTATCAAGAGACCCAGTACTTC | CASSPYQETQYF
TRBJ1-1 | - | - | TRBV7-9 | TGTGCCAGCATCAAAAGCTACGAGAACACTGAAGCTTTCTTT | CASIKSYENTEAFF
TRBJ1-1 | - | - | TRBV27 | TGTGCCAGCAGCTCCAACCGAGGTGTGGGGCTGAACACTGAAGCTTTCTTT | CASSSNRGVGLNTEAFF
TRBJ2-7 | TRBD1 | - | TRBV7-2 | TGTGCCAGCTCGCCCCGGACAGGGAATGAGCAGTACTTC | CASSPRTGNEQYF
TRBJ1-5 | TRBD1 | - | TRBV27 | TGTGCCAGCAGTTTAAACAGGGGATTGAATCAGCCCCAGCATTTT | CASSLNRGLNQPQHF
TRBJ2-2 | TRBD1 | - | TRBV7-3 | TGTGCCAGCAGCCCCCGGACAGGGAGTACCGGGGAGCTGTTTTTT | CASSPRTGSTGELFF
TRBJ1-6 | TRBD1 | - | TRBV19 | TGTGCCCCCCAAGGGGTGTGGACAGGGATTTCACCCCTCCACTTT | CAPQGVWTGISPLHF
TRBJ2-1 | TRBD2 | - | TRBV19 | TGTGCCAGTAGCGGGGGACGACTAGCGGGAGCTATCAGTAGGGATGAGCAGTTCTTC | CASSGGRLAGAISRDEQFF
TRBJ2-1 | - | few | TRBV5-1 | TGCGCCAGCAGCTTGGCCGGGTTGGTACAGCAGTTCTTC | CASSLAGLVQQFF
TRBJ1-3 | - | once | TRBV11-1 | TGTGCCAGCAGCTTAGCCGGTACTGGAAACACCATATATTTT | CASSLAGTGNTIYF
TRBJ1-6 | TRBD1 | - | TRBV19 | TGTGCCAGTAGTATCGAGACAGGGCTCAACCGGTGGGATTCACCCCTCCACTTT | CASSIETGLNRWDSPLHF
TRBJ2-3 | TRBD2 | - | TRBV3-1/TRBV3-2 | TGTGCCAGCAGCCAAGAAGGAGGACTAGCGTCATCAGATACGCAGTATTTT | CASSQEGGLASSDTQYF
TRBJ1-1 | TRBD1 | - | TRBV30 | TGTGCCTGGAAACCCCCAGACAGGGGGACCACTGAAGCTTTCTTT | CAWKPPDRGTTEAFF
TRBJ1-1 | - | - | TRBV5-1 | TGCGCCAGCAGCCGCCTACAGGGTGTGAGCACTGAAGCTTTCTTT | CASSRLQGVSTEAFF
TRBJ2-1 | TRBD1 | - | TRBV7-2 | TGTGCCAGCAGCATCCTCCAGGGGGCAGGAGGCAATGAGCAGTTCTTC | CASSILQGAGGNEQFF